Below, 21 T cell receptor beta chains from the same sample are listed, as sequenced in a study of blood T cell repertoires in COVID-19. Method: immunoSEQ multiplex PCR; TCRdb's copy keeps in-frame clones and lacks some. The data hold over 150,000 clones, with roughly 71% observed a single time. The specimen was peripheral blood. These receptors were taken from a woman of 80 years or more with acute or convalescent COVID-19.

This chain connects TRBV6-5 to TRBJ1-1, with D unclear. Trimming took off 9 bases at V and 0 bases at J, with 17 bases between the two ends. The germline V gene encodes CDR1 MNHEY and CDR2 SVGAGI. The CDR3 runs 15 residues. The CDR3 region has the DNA TGTGCCAGATGGGATGGGGAGAGCTTGAACACTGAAGCTTTCTTT. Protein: CARWDGESLNTEAFF.

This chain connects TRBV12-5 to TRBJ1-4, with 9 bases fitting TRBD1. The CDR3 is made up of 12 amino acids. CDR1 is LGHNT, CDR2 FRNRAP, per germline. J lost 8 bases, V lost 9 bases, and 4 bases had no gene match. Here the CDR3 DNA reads TGTGCTAGCGAGGGACAGGGAGAAAAACTGTTTTTT. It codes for CASEGQGEKLFF.

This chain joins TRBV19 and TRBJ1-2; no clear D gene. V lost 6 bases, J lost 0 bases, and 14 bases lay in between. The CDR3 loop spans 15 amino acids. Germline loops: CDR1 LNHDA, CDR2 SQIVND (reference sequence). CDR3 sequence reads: CASSSGREANYGYTF. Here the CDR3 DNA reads TGTGCCAGTAGCTCCGGACGGGAAGCTAACTATGGCTACACCTTC. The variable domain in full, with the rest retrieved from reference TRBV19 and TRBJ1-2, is DGGITQSPKYLFRKEGQNVTLSCEQNLNHDAMYWYRQDPGQGLRLIYYSQIVNDFQKGDIAEGYSVSREKKESFPLTVTSAQKNPTAFYLCASSSGREANYGYTFGSGTRLTVV.

CDR3 sequence: CASSLGWTTRGTQYF. For the CDR3, the DNA is TGTGCCAGCAGCTTAGGGTGGACTACCCGGGGGACCCAGTACTTC. The rearrangement links TRBV11-2 to TRBJ2-5, with a tentative D call TRBD2 (6 bases). This CDR3 is built from 15 residues. The V end lost 1 base, the J end lost 7 bases, and 16 bases lay between the germline ends. Germline loops: CDR1 SGHAT, CDR2 FQNNGV. The full variable domain, in which reference TRBV11-2 and TRBJ2-5 provide the parts outside the CDR3, is EAGVAQSPRYKIIEKRQSVAFWCNPISGHATLYWYQQILGQGPKLLIQFQNNGVVDDSQLPKDRFSAERLKGVDSTLKIQPAKLEDSAVYLCASSLGWTTRGTQYFGPGTRLLVL.

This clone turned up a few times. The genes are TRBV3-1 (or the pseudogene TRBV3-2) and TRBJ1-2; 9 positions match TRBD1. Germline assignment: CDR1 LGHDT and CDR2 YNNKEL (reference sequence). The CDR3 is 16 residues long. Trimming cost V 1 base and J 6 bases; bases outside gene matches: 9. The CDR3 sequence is CASSQAYRGPRNGYTF. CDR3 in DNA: TGTGCCAGCAGCCAAGCATACAGGGGGCCAAGAAATGGCTACACCTTC.

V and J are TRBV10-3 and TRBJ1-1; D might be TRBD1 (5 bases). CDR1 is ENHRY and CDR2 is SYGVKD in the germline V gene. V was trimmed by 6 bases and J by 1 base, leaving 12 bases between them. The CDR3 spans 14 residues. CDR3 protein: CAIRIGGENTEAFF. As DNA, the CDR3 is TGTGCCATCAGAATCGGGGGAGAGAACACTGAAGCTTTCTTT.

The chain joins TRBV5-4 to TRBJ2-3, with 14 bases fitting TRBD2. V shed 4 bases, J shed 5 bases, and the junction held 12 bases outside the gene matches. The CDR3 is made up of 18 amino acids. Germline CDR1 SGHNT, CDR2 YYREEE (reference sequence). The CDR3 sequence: CASSVAGTSGGQGDTQYF. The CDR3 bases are TGTGCCAGCAGCGTGGCAGGGACTAGCGGGGGACAGGGAGATACGCAGTATTTT.

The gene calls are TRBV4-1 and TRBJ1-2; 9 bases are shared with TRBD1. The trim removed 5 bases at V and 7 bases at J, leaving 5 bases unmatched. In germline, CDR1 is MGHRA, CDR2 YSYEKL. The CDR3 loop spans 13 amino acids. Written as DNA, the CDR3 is TGCGCCAGCAGCTGGGACAGGGTGGGTGGCTACACCTTC. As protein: CASSWDRVGGYTF.

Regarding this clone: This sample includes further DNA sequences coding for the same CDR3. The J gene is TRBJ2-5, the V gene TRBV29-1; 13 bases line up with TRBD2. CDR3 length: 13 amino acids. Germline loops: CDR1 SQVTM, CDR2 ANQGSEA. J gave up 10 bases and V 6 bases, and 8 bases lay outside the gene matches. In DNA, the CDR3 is TGCAGCGTGTCAGGACTAGCGGGAGAGGTCCAGTACTTC. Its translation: CSVSGLAGEVQYF. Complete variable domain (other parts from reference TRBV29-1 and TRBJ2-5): SAVISQKPSRDICQRGTSLTIQCQVDSQVTMMFWYRQQPGQSLTLIATANQGSEATYESGFVIDKFPISRPNLTFSTLTVSNMSPEDSSIYLCSVSGLAGEVQYFGPGTRLLVL.

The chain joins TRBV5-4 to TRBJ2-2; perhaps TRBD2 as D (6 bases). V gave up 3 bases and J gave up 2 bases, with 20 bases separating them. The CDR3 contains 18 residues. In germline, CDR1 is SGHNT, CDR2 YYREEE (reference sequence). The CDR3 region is CASSYPSSGLFNTGELFF. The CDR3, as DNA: TGTGCCAGCAGCTACCCGAGTAGCGGATTGTTTAACACCGGGGAGCTGTTTTTT.

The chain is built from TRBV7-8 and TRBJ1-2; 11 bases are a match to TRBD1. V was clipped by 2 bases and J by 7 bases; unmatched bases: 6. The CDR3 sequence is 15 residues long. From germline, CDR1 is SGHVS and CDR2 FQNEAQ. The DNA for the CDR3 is TGTGCCAGCAGCTTACCCTCCGGGACAGGGGGTGGCTACACCTTC. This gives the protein CASSLPSGTGGGYTF.

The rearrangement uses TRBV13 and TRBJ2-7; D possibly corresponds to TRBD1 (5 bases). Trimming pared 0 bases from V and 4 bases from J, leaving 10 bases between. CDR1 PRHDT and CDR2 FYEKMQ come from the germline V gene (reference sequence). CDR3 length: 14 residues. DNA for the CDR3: TGTGCCAGCAGCTTAGGAACCCAGGGTTACGAGCAGTACTTC. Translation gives CASSLGTQGYEQYF.

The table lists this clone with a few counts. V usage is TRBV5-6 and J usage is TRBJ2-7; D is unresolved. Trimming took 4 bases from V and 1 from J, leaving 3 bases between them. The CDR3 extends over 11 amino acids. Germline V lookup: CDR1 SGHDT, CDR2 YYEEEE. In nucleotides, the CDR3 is TGTGCCAGCAGCCGTTCCTACGAGCAGTACTTC. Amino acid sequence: CASSRSYEQYF. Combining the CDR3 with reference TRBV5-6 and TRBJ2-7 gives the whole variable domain DAGVTQSPTHLIKTRGQQVTLRCSPKSGHDTVSWYQQALGQGPQFIFQYYEEEERQRGNFPDRFSGHQFPNYSSELNVNALLLGDSALYLCASSRSYEQYFGPGTRLTVT.

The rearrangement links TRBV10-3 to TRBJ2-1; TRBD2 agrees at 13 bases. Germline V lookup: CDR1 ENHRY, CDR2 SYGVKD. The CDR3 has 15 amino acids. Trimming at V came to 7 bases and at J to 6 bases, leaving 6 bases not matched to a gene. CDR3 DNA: TGTGCCATCACCCCTGGGACTAGCGGGGCCAATGAGCAGTTCTTC. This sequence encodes CAITPGTSGANEQFF.

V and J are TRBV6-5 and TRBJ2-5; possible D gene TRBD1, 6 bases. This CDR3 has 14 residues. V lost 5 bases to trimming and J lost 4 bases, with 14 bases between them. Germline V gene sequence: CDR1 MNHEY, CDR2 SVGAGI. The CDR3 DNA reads TGTGCCAGCAGTCCGTCAGGGGCGCGAGAGACCCAGTACTTC. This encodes CASSPSGARETQYF.

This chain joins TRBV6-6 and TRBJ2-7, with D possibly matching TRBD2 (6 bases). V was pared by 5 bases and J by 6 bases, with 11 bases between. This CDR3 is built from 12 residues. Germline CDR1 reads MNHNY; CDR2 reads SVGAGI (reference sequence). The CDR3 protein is CASSPTRVEQYF. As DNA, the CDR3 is TGTGCCAGCAGTCCGACTAGGGTCGAGCAGTACTTC.

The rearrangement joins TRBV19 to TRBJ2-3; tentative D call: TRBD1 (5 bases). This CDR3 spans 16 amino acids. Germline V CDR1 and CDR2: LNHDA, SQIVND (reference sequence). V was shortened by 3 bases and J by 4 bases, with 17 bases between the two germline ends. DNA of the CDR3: TGTGCCAGTAGTATCGACAGAGTCCTCGGCTCAGATACGCAGTATTTT. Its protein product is CASSIDRVLGSDTQYF.

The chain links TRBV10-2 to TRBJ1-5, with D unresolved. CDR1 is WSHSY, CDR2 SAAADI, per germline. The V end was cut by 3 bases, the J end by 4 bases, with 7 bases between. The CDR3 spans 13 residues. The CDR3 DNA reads TGCGCCAGCAGTGATATCCTTAATCAGCCCCAGCATTTT. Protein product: CASSDILNQPQHF.

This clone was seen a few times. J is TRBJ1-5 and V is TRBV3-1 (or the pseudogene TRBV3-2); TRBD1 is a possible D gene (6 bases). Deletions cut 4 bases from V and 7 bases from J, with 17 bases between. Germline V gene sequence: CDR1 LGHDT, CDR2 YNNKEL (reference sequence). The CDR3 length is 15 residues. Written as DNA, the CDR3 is TGTGCCAGCAGCCCCGGGACACCTATGTGGCAGCCCCAGCATTTT. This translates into CASSPGTPMWQPQHF.

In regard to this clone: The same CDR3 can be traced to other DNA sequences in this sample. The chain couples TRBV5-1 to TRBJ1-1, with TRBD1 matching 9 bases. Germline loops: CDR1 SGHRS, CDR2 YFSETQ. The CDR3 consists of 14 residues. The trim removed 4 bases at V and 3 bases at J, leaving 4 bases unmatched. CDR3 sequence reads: CASSTGQGYTEAFF. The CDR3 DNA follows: TGCGCCAGCAGCACGGGACAGGGATACACTGAAGCTTTCTTT.

The CDR3 is CASSAAGRGGTDTQYF. The CDR3 DNA reads as TGTGCCAGCAGTGCCGCCGGGCGGGGGGGCACAGATACGCAGTATTTT. The chain joins TRBV27 to TRBJ2-3, with TRBD2 matching over 8 bases. V shed 5 bases and J 1 base; nucleotides not matched to a gene: 8. The germline V gene encodes CDR1 MNHEY and CDR2 SMNVEV (reference sequence). The CDR3 is 16 amino acids.